This T cell receptor (beta chain) was captured by sequencing in a study of Ad26.COV2.S vaccination and SARS-CoV-2 variants. Across the whole study: Recipients of Ad26.COV2.S got it intramuscularly, once or twice 56 days apart.

TCRdb keeps only in-frame clones here, not all; method: immunoSEQ multiplex PCR. The table has around 400,000 clones, 90% seen once. The study, taken as a whole, reports: Breadth, reportedly substantial, characterized the spike-specific CD8+ and CD4+ T cell responses after vaccination.

Sample treatment: some 20 received Ad26.COV2.S at low or high dose, single or two shots; 5 received placebo; per-sample allocation not given. Day 63 following the first vaccine or placebo injection was when the samples were taken. This clone was counted a single time. The antigen is unknown. The V gene's germline CDR1 is MNHEY and CDR2 SMNVEV (reference sequence). The V gene end was trimmed by 0 bases and the J gene end by 7 bases; junction bases not matched to a gene: 12. This CDR3 has 17 residues. The gene calls are TRBV27 and TRBJ2-1; 7 bases align to TRBD2. The source of this sequence is a person between 18 and 60 years old who received the Ad26.COV2.S COVID-19 vaccine or a placebo. The sequenced sample was peripheral blood, obtained in a trial of Ad26.COV2.S vaccine versus placebo. CDR3 sequence reads: CASSLSNFRREKNEQFF. CDR3 in DNA: TGTGCCAGCAGTTTATCGAATTTTAGGCGGGAGAAAAATGAGCAGTTCTTC.